The entry below gives a single TCR beta chain sequence along with its context. Its antigen is still unknown. The source of the sample is a study of identical twins. Broader study findings: Insertions were reduced in abundant cord blood beta clonotypes but not in memory repertoires.

TCRdb re-called the 5' RACE reads through MiXCR, storing one row per CDR3 protein. The sample records 1.5 million to 2 million distinct CDR3 sequences, 25% to 35% being singletons. In germline, CDR1 is MNHEY, CDR2 SVGEGT. This CDR3 has 15 residues. Losses at the gene ends were 3 bases for V and 6 bases for J; bases not matched to a gene: 9. The specimen sequenced was cord blood. This chain links TRBV6-2 or TRBV6-3 with TRBJ2-3; TRBD2 agrees at 7 bases. The clonotype originates from a newborn girl in good health. Here the CDR3 reads CASSYGTNGADTQYF. For the CDR3, the DNA is TGTGCCAGCAGTTATGGGACTAATGGCGCGGATACGCAGTATTTT.